This T cell receptor beta chain appears in the sequencing data of a study of T cells in Graves' hyperthyroidism and ophthalmopathy. Study-level findings and limits: Blood shared most expanded thyroid clonotypes above 0.001. The model predicted ophthalmopathy a median around 6 months before onset.

RNA transcripts gave rise to amplified TCR beta CDR3 regions. Carried out on the TCR CDR3, a first-round RT-PCR used the HTBI primer set. TCRdb analysed the multiplex PCR reads with MiXCR anew, one entry per CDR3 protein. The data show under 600,000 distinct CDR3 sequences, 16% seen once. This clonotype was detected ten times or more. Its antigen is still unknown. Patients showing uncontrolled infection, other autoimmune disease, pregnancy or lactation were ineligible. Over 9 ml of fresh peripheral blood supplied the PBMCs. This CDR3 is built from 14 residues. Trimming left V 0 bases short and J 4 bases short, with 8 bases between. From germline, CDR1 is KGHSH and CDR2 LQKENI.

The TCR comes from a woman between 40 and 55 years old with Graves' ophthalmopathy. Sequenced input: blood. The chain has TRBV18 and TRBJ2-3; perhaps TRBD2 as D (5 bases). The CDR3 nucleotides are TGTGCCAGCTCACCACCGGAGGCAGCAGATACGCAGTATTTT. Its protein is CASSPPEAADTQYF. Full variable domain (rest looked up from reference TRBV18 and TRBJ2-3): NAGVMQNPRHLVRRRGQEARLRCSPMKGHSHVYWYRQLPEEGLKFMVYLQKENIIDESGMPKERFSAEFPKEGPSILRIQQVVRGDSAAYFCASSPPEAADTQYFGPGTRLTVL.